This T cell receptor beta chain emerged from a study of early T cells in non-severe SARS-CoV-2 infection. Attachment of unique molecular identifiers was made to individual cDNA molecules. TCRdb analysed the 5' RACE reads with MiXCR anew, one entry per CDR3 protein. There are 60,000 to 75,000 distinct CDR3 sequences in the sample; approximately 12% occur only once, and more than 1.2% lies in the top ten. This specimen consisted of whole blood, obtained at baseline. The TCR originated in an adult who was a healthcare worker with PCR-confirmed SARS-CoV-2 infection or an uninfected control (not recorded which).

The CDR3 DNA follows: TGTGCCAGCAGAACCGGGACAGTGATATACGAGCAGTACTTC. Amino acids: CASRTGTVIYEQYF. V gene TRBV2 combines with J gene TRBJ2-7, with 7 bases aligning to TRBD1. The CDR3 consists of 14 residues. V was pared by 6 bases and J by 4 bases, with 9 bases of the junction left unmatched. Germline V gene data show CDR1 as SNHLY and CDR2 as FYNNEI.